The 27 T cell receptor beta chains below all came from one sample that was sequenced in a study of T-cell memory formation after mild COVID-19. One entry per CDR3 protein results from TCRdb running MiXCR on the 5' RACE reads. The sample shows approximately 560,000 distinct CDR3 sequences, about 18% of them seen only once. The specimen sequenced was PBMCs or a T cell subset sorted from them (not recorded which). These receptor sequences come from an adult woman who had mild COVID-19 (a few samples of this study predate the infection). Cell type and time point are not known.

The chain links TRBV7-9 to TRBJ1-1; D uncertain. Trimming left V 4 bases short and J 2 bases short, with 11 bases between. Germline values: CDR1 SEHNR, CDR2 FQNEAQ (reference sequence). The CDR3 has 14 residues. In nucleotides, the CDR3 is TGTGCCAGCAGCTCCTATCGGGTTAACACTGAAGCTTTCTTT. The encoded protein is CASSSYRVNTEAFF.

In this sample, this clonotype turned up many times. The CDR3 sequence: CASSFLAGGSTDTQYF. The CDR3, as DNA: TGTGCCAGCAGTTTCCTAGCGGGGGGGTCCACAGATACGCAGTATTTT. V usage is TRBV12-3 or TRBV12-4 and J usage is TRBJ2-3, with TRBD2 identical over 12 bases. Trimming removed 3 bases from V and 2 bases from J; junction bases left unmatched: 3. The CDR3 covers 16 residues.

This chain uses TRBV10-3 with TRBJ2-3; possibly TRBD1 for D (5 bases). Trimming shortened V by 3 bases and J by 0 bases, and 7 bases separated the two germline ends. The CDR3 is 14 amino acids. CDR1 is ENHRY and CDR2 is SYGVKD in the germline V gene. In DNA, the CDR3 is TGTGCCATCAGTGAAGACAGAAGCACAGATACGCAGTATTTT. Translated, it gives CAISEDRSTDTQYF.

This chain connects TRBV12-3 or TRBV12-4 to TRBJ1-1; possibly TRBD1 for D (5 bases). The V end was cut by 8 bases, the J end by 2 bases, with 18 bases between. The CDR3 is 15 amino acids. Written as DNA, the CDR3 is TGTGCCAGCTCAACGGTAGAGGGGATAAACACTGAAGCTTTCTTT. Translating gives CASSTVEGINTEAFF.

This clonotype was counted only a few times. The gene calls are TRBV9 and TRBJ1-1; tentative D call: TRBD1 (5 bases). The CDR3 totals 15 residues. Looked up from germline, CDR1 is SGDLS and CDR2 is YYNGEE. Trimming took 6 bases from V and 0 from J, leaving 15 bases between them. CDR3 loop: CASTPPGTLNTEAFF. CDR3 nucleotide sequence: TGTGCCAGCACCCCTCCCGGGACCCTGAACACTGAAGCTTTCTTT.

The CDR3 reads CAGGGDDQETQYF. The CDR3 nucleotides read TGTGCCGGAGGGGGGGACGACCAAGAGACCCAGTACTTC. V and J are TRBV28 and TRBJ2-5; D perhaps matches TRBD2 (7 bases). The V end was cut by 11 bases, the J end by 0 bases, with 13 bases between. CDR3 length: 13 residues. Germline assignment: CDR1 MDHEN and CDR2 SYDVKM.

This clonotype was found many times. The rearrangement links TRBV15 to TRBJ2-1; 7 bases are a match to TRBD2. V gave up 8 bases and J gave up 5 bases; unmatched junction bases: 9. CDR1 is LNHNV, CDR2 YYDKDF, per germline (reference sequence). The CDR3 has 14 residues. CDR3 in DNA: TGTGCCACCGCGTCGGTGGGGGGGAACAATGAGCAGTTCTTC. As protein: CATASVGGNNEQFF.

The CDR3 loop reads CASSPTQGMNTEAFF. For the CDR3, the DNA is TGTGCCAGCAGCCCAACCCAGGGGATGAACACTGAAGCTTTCTTT. The chain links TRBV6-6 to TRBJ1-1; D possibly corresponds to TRBD1 (6 bases). The CDR3 extends over 15 amino acids. The germline CDR1 and CDR2 sequences are MNHNY and SVGAGI (reference sequence). The ends were cut back, 6 bases at V and 0 bases at J, with 14 bases in the middle.

The chain couples TRBV20-1 to TRBJ2-1, with D tentatively TRBD2 (5 bases). CDR1 is DFQATT, CDR2 SNEGSKA, per germline (reference sequence). The V and J ends lost 6 bases and 8 bases respectively, with 11 bases between them. This CDR3 comprises 11 residues. The chain's CDR3 is CSAQLVHEQFF. CDR3 nucleotide sequence: TGCAGTGCGCAACTAGTCCATGAGCAGTTCTTC.

This clonotype has more than one count but fewer than ten. The CDR3 DNA reads TGCGCCAGCGGTACTAGCGGGAGGAACACCGGGGAGCTGTTTTTT. Protein product: CASGTSGRNTGELFF. The rearrangement links TRBV5-1 to TRBJ2-2; TRBD2 matches 11 bases. Trimming removed 7 bases from V and 1 base from J; junction bases left unmatched: 3. The CDR3 covers 15 residues. Germline V gene lookup returns CDR1 SGHRS and CDR2 YFSETQ.

The chain couples TRBV5-4 to TRBJ1-1, with 7 bases lining up with TRBD1. CDR1 and CDR2 from the germline V gene are SGHNT and YYREEE (reference sequence). Trimming took 4 bases from V and 6 from J; bases not matched to a gene: 9. The CDR3 totals 14 residues. CDR3 in DNA: TGTGCCAGCAGCGCCGACAGGGTTTCCTCTGAAGCTTTCTTT. This translates into CASSADRVSSEAFF.

This clonotype was found a few times. The rearrangement links TRBV7-9 to TRBJ2-7; tentative D call: TRBD1 (6 bases). Trimming took off 10 bases at V and 5 bases at J, with 9 bases between the two ends. The CDR3 is 10 residues long. The germline CDR1 and CDR2 sequences are SEHNR and FQNEAQ (reference sequence). CDR3 DNA: TGTGCCACCAAGGGGGACGAGCAGTACTTC. Protein sequence: CATKGDEQYF.

This clonotype appeared a few times. The rearrangement joins TRBV7-9 to TRBJ2-1, with 9 bases aligning to TRBD2. CDR1 SEHNR and CDR2 FQNEAQ come from the germline V gene (reference sequence). J gave up 6 bases and V 0 bases, and 6 bases lay outside the gene matches. CDR3 size: 16 residues. The CDR3 here is CASSLAGGGASNEQFF. The CDR3 DNA follows: TGTGCCAGCAGCTTAGCGGGCGGGGGGGCCAGCAATGAGCAGTTCTTC.

This clonotype was seen a handful of times. The V and J genes are TRBV12-3 or TRBV12-4 and TRBJ1-1; D uncertain. Trimming shortened V by 2 bases and J by 1 base, and 11 bases separated the two germline ends. The length of the CDR3 is 15 residues. This CDR3 reads CASSLYQVPNTEAFF. In DNA, the CDR3 is TGTGCCAGCAGTTTATACCAGGTTCCGAACACTGAAGCTTTCTTT.

This clonotype was observed many times. This rearrangement joins TRBV6-5 to TRBJ1-2; D is perhaps TRBD1 (5 bases). V lost 2 bases to trimming and J lost 8 bases, with 9 bases between them. Germline CDR1 MNHEY, CDR2 SVGAGI. The CDR3 sequence is 12 residues long. The CDR3 DNA sequence: TGTGCCAGCAGTTACAATCGGGGCGGCTACACCTTC. It is translated as CASSYNRGGYTF.

There are a few counts of this clonotype. The J gene is TRBJ2-3, the V gene TRBV10-3, with D perhaps matching TRBD1 (6 bases). V shed 4 bases and J shed 3 bases, with 8 bases lying between them. Germline V CDR1 and CDR2: ENHRY, SYGVKD. This CDR3 is 13 amino acids long. The CDR3 is CAISGQVTDTQYF. The CDR3 DNA is TGTGCCATCAGTGGACAGGTTACAGATACGCAGTATTTT.

This sequence joins TRBV24-1 and TRBJ2-1, with 9 bases matching TRBD2. This CDR3 has 16 amino acids. V shed 3 bases, J shed 8 bases, and the junction held 10 bases outside the gene matches. Germline V CDR1 and CDR2: KGHDR, SFDVKD. CDR3 sequence (DNA): TGTGCCACCAGTGATCCTCTAGCGGGGTTCGGGGATGAGCAGTTCTTC. It codes for CATSDPLAGFGDEQFF.

This clonotype was seen many times. This chain uses TRBV12-3 or TRBV12-4 with TRBJ2-3; D might be TRBD2 (5 bases). The length of the CDR3 is 15 residues. Trimming pared 2 bases from V and 5 bases from J, leaving 14 bases between. Here the CDR3 reads CASSLRSTSGDTQYF. The CDR3, as DNA: TGTGCCAGCAGTTTACGTAGTACCAGCGGAGATACGCAGTATTTT.

The rearrangement joins TRBV9 to TRBJ2-5, with D possibly TRBD1 on 6 matching bases. Trimming shortened V by 0 bases and J by 2 bases, and 17 bases separated the two germline ends. Germline CDR1 SGDLS, CDR2 YYNGEE. The CDR3 length is 17 residues. CDR3 bases: TGTGCCAGCAGCGTAGGTGTCAGGGGAGTATCTCAAGAGACCCAGTACTTC. Its protein is CASSVGVRGVSQETQYF. Supplemented by reference TRBV9 and TRBJ2-5, the full variable domain reads DSGVTQTPKHLITATGQRVTLRCSPRSGDLSVYWYQQSLDQGLQFLIQYYNGEERAKGNILERFSAQQFPDLHSELNLSSLELGDSALYFCASSVGVRGVSQETQYFGPGTRLLVL.

This clonotype was observed many times. J is TRBJ1-5 and V is TRBV5-6; D not certain. V shed 4 bases and J shed 8 bases, with 13 bases lying between them. The germline V gene encodes CDR1 SGHDT and CDR2 YYEEEE. The CDR3 extends over 13 amino acids. The CDR3 spells CASSSHKAEPQHF. DNA of the CDR3: TGTGCCAGCAGCAGTCACAAGGCTGAGCCCCAGCATTTT.

This sequence joins TRBV18 and TRBJ2-7; 8 bases are shared with TRBD2. The CDR3 is 15 residues long. V shed 6 bases, J shed 5 bases, and the junction held 12 bases outside the gene matches. CDR1 KGHSH and CDR2 LQKENI come from the germline V gene. The CDR3 nucleotides read TGTGCCAGCTCTCCCACTAGCGGATCTCCCCACGAGCAGTACTTC. Protein: CASSPTSGSPHEQYF.

At least ten counts were recorded for this clonotype. The chain links TRBV7-3 to TRBJ2-3; no definite D call. V gave up 4 bases and J gave up 4 bases, with 12 bases separating them. The length of the CDR3 is 14 residues. The germline CDR1 and CDR2 sequences are SGHTA and FQGTGA. CDR3 region: CASSSRHGADTQYF. Written as DNA, the CDR3 is TGTGCCAGCAGCTCACGACACGGCGCAGATACGCAGTATTTT.

There are many counts of this clonotype. The chain links TRBV10-3 to TRBJ2-1; no definite D call. Germline values: CDR1 ENHRY, CDR2 SYGVKD. The CDR3 has 14 amino acids. CDR3 amino acids: CTTEDAPAGNEQFF. In nucleotides, the CDR3 is TGTACCACCGAAGACGCACCCGCTGGCAATGAGCAGTTCTTC.

This clonotype was seen repeatedly, ten times or more. This chain joins TRBV30 and TRBJ2-5, with TRBD1 matching 7 bases. CDR3 length: 15 amino acids. Germline values: CDR1 GTSNPN, CDR2 SVGIG (reference sequence). The junction had 7 bases not matched to a gene; V was cut back by 3 bases and J by 0 bases. The CDR3 loop is CAWSVGQLDQETQYF. For the CDR3, the DNA is TGTGCCTGGAGCGTGGGACAGCTCGACCAAGAGACCCAGTACTTC.

This clonotype was counted once. The rearrangement uses TRBV12-3 or TRBV12-4 and TRBJ2-7, with 7 positions matching TRBD2. V dropped 6 bases and J dropped 2; count of bases not matched to a gene: 7. CDR3 length: 14 amino acids. The CDR3 is CASSSQGGAYEQYF. Written as DNA, the CDR3 is TGTGCCAGCAGCTCCCAGGGAGGGGCCTACGAGCAGTACTTC.

This clonotype was counted at least ten times. The rearrangement links TRBV7-2 to TRBJ1-1; D gene uncertain. Trimming pared 3 bases from V and 2 bases from J, leaving 13 bases between. This CDR3 is 15 amino acids long. Germline loops: CDR1 SGHTA, CDR2 FQGNSA. CDR3: CASSLYIGKNTEAFF. The CDR3 DNA reads TGTGCCAGCAGCTTGTATATTGGGAAAAACACTGAAGCTTTCTTT.

This clonotype has just a few counts. The chain carries TRBV6-1 and TRBJ2-3; D is unresolved. Germline-derived CDR1 and CDR2 are MNHNS and SASEGT. Trimming removed 6 bases at V and 2 bases at J, with 9 bases between. This CDR3 is built from 13 residues. The CDR3 is CASRAPITDTQYF. The CDR3 nucleotides are TGTGCCAGCAGAGCCCCTATCACAGATACGCAGTATTTT.